This T cell receptor (beta chain) was captured in a study of T cell responses to AZD1222 COVID-19 vaccine. TCRdb keeps only in-frame clones here, not all; method: immunoSEQ multiplex PCR. This table holds about 140,000 clones, 92% found once. This CDR3 is built from 17 residues. Looked up from germline, CDR1 is LGHNT and CDR2 is FRNRAP. Deletions cut 0 bases from V and 0 bases from J, with 9 bases between. This clonotype was sampled from an adult in good health. J is TRBJ2-6 and V is TRBV12-5; no clear D. The sample was peripheral blood, taken on day 0 of AZD1222 vaccination. The CDR3 spells CASGLVLSGSGANVLTF. In DNA form, the CDR3 reads TGTGCTAGTGGTTTGGTACTTTCCGGCTCTGGGGCCAACGTCCTGACTTTC.